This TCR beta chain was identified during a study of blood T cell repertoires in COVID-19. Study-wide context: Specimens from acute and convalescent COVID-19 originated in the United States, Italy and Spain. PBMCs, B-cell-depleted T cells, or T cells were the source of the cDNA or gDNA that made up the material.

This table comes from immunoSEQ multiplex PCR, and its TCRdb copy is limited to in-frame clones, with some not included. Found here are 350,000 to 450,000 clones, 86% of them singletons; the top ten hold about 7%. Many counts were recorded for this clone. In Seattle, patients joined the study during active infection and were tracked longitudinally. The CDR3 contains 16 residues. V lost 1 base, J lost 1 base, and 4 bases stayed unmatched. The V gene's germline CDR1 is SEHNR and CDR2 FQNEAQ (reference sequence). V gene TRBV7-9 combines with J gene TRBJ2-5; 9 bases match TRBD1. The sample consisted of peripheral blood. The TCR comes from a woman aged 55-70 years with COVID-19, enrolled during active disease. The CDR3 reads CASSLGTGDGQETQYF. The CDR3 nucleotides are TGTGCCAGCAGCTTAGGGACAGGGGATGGCCAAGAGACCCAGTACTTC.